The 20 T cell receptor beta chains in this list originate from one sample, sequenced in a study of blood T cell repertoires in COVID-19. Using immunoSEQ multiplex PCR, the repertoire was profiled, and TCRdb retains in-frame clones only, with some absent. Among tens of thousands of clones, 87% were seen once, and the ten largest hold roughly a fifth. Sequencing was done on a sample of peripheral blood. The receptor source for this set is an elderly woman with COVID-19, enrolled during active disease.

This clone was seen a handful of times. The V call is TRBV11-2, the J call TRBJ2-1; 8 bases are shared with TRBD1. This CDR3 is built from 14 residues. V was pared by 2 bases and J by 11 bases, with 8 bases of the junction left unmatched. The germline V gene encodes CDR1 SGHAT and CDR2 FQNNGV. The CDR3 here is CASSLRDRFMKQFF. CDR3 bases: TGTGCCAGCAGCTTAAGGGACAGGTTCATGAAGCAGTTCTTC.

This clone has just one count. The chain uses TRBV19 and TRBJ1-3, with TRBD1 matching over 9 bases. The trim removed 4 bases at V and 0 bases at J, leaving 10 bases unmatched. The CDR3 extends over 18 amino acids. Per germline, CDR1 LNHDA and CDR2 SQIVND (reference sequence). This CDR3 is CASSTGWTGVLSGNTIYF. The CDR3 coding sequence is TGTGCCAGTAGTACGGGGTGGACAGGGGTCCTCTCTGGAAACACCATATATTTT.

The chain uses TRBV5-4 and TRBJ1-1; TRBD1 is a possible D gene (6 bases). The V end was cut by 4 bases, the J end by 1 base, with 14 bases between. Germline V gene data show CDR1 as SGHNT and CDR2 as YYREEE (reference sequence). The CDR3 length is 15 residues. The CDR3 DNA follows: TGTGCCAGCAGCAGTGCCAGGGGCGCGAACACTGAAGCTTTCTTT. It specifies CASSSARGANTEAFF. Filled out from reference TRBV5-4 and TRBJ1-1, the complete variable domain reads ETGVTQSPTHLIKTRGQQVTLRCSSQSGHNTVSWYQQALGQGPQFIFQYYREEENGRGNFPPRFSGLQFPNYSSELNVNALELDDSALYLCASSSARGANTEAFFGQGTRLTVV.

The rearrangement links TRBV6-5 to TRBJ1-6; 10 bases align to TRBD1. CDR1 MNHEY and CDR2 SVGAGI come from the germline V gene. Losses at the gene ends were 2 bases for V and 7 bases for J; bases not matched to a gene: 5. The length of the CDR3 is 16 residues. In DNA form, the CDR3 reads TGTGCCAGCAGTTACGCGACAGGGGGCTGGAATTCACCCCTCCACTTT. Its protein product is CASSYATGGWNSPLHF.

The DNA for the CDR3 is TGCAGTGCCTGGGACAGCTATGGCTACACCTTC. Amino acid sequence: CSAWDSYGYTF. This chain uses TRBV20-1 with TRBJ1-2; 7 nucleotides line up with TRBD1. CDR1 DFQATT and CDR2 SNEGSKA come from the germline V gene (reference sequence). The CDR3 has 11 amino acids. V gave up 6 bases and J gave up 4 bases; unmatched junction bases: 2.

CDR3 residues: CASSGIGTAMNYGYTF. The CDR3, as DNA: TGTGCCAGCTCAGGAATCGGGACAGCCATGAACTATGGCTACACCTTC. This rearrangement joins TRBV18 to TRBJ1-2, with 7 bases aligning to TRBD1. The V gene's germline CDR1 is KGHSH and CDR2 LQKENI. V shed 5 bases, J shed 2 bases, and the junction held 11 bases outside the gene matches. The CDR3 runs to 16 residues.

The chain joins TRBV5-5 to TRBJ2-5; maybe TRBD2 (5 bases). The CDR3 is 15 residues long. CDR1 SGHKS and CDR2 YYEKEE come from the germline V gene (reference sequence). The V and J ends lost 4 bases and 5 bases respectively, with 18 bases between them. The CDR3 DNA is TGTGCCAGCAGCGGTGAGGACTCCCGGTTTGAGACCCAGTACTTC. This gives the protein CASSGEDSRFETQYF. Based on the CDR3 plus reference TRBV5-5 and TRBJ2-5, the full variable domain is DAGVTQSPTHLIKTRGQQVTLRCSPISGHKSVSWYQQVLGQGPQFIFQYYEKEERGRGNFPDRFSARQFPNYSSELNVNALLLGDSALYLCASSGEDSRFETQYFGPGTRLLVL.

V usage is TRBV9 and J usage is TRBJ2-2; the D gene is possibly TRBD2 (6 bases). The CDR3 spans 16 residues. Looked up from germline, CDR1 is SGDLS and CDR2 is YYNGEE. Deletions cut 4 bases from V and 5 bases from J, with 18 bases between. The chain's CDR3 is CASSPQQSGGTGELFF. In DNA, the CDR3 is TGTGCCAGCAGCCCCCAACAGAGTGGGGGGACCGGGGAGCTGTTTTTT.

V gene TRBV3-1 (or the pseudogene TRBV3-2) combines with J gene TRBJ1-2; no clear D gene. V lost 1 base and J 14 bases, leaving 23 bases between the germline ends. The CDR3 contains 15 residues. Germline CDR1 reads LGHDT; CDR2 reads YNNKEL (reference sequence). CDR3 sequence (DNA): TGTGCCAGCAGCCAAGGAAGCTCCGCAACTGTTAGTCGGACCTTC. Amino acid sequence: CASSQGSSATVSRTF.

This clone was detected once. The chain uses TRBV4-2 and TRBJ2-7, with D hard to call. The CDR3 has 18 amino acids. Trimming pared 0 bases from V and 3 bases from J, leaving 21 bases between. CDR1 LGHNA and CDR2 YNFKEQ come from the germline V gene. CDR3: CASSQDIMRLSSYYEQYF. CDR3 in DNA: TGTGCCAGCAGCCAAGATATTATGAGACTCTCCTCCTACTACGAGCAGTACTTC.

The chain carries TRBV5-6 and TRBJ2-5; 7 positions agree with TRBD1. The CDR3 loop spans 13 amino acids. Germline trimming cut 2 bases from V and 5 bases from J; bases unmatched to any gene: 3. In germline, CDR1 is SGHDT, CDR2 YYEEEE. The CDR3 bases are TGTGCCAGCAGCTTCGACAGGGCCGAGACCCAGTACTTC. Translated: CASSFDRAETQYF.

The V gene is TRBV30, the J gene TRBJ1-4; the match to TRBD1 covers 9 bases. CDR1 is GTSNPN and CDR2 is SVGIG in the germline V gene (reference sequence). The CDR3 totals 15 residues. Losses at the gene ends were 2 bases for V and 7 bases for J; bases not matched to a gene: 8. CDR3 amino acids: CAWSPRDRVGEKLFF. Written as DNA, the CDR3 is TGTGCCTGGAGTCCCCGGGACAGGGTTGGTGAAAAACTGTTTTTT.

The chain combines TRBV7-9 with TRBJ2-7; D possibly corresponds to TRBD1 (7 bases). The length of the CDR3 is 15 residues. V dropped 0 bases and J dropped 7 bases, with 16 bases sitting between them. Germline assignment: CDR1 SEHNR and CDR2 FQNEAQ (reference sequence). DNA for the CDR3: TGTGCCAGCAGCTTAGCGCGGGACAGTCTACGTGAGCAGTACTTC. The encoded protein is CASSLARDSLREQYF.

CDR3 coding DNA: TGCGCCAGCAGCTTCACCACGGTTTTCAATAATTCACCCCTCCACTTT. Amino acids: CASSFTTVFNNSPLHF. The chain has TRBV5-1 and TRBJ1-6; D gene unclear. The CDR3 has 16 residues. V lost 2 bases and J 5 bases, leaving 14 bases between the germline ends. CDR1 SGHRS and CDR2 YFSETQ come from the germline V gene.

CDR3 DNA: TGTGCCAGCTCCCCTACCGGCGGGGCCAGTAATTCACCCCTCCACTTT. Residues: CASSPTGGASNSPLHF. The chain has TRBV6-6 and TRBJ1-6; TRBD1 might be the D (5 bases). The CDR3 length is 16 residues. The V gene's germline CDR1 is MNHNY and CDR2 SVGAGI (reference sequence). V shed 8 bases and J shed 6 bases, with 20 bases lying between them.

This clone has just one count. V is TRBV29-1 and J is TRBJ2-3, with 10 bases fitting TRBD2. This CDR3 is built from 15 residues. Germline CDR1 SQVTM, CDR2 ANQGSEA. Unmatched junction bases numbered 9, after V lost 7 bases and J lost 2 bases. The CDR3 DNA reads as TGCAGCGGCGGCATAGCGGGGGGCGTCACAGATACGCAGTATTTT. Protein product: CSGGIAGGVTDTQYF.

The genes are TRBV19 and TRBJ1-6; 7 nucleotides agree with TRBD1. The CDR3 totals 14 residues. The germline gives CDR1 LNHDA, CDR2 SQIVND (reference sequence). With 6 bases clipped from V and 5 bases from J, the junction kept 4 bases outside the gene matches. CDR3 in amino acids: CASRPTGNNSPLHF. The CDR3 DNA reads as TGTGCCAGTAGACCGACAGGGAATAATTCACCCCTCCACTTT.

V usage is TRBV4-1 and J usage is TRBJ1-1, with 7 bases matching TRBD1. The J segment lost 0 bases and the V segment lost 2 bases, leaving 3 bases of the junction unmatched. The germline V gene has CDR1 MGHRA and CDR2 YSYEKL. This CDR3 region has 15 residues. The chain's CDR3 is CASSQMTGMNTEAFF. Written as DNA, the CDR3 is TGCGCCAGCAGCCAAATGACAGGGATGAACACTGAAGCTTTCTTT.

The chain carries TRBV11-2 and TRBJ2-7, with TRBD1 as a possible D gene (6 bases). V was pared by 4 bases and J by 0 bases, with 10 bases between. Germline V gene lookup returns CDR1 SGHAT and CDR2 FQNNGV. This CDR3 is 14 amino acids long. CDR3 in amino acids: CASSSQTGSYEQYF. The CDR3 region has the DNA TGTGCCAGCAGCTCACAGACAGGCTCCTACGAGCAGTACTTC.

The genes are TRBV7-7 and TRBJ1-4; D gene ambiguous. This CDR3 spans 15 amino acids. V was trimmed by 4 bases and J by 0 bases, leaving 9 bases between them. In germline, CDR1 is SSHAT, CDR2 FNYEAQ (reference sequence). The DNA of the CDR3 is TGTGCCAGCAGCTCGGGTCTTTCAACTAATGAAAAACTGTTTTTT. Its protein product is CASSSGLSTNEKLFF.